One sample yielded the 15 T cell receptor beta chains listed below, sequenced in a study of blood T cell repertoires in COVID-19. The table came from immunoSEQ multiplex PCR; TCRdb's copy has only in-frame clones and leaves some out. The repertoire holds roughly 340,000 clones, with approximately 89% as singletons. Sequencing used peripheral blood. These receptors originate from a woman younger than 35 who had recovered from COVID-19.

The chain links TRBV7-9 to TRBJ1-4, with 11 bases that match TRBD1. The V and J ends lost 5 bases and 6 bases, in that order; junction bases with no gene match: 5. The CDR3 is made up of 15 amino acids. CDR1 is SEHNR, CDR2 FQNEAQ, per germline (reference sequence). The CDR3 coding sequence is TGTGCCAGCAGCCAGGGGGGACAGGGGGATGAAAAACTGTTTTTT. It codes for CASSQGGQGDEKLFF.

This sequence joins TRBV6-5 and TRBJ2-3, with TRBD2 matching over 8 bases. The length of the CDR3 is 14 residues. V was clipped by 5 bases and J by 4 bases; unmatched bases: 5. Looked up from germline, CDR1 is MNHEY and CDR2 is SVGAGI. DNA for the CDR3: TGTGCCAGCAGTCGGGAGGGCGTCCCAGATACGCAGTATTTT. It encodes CASSREGVPDTQYF.

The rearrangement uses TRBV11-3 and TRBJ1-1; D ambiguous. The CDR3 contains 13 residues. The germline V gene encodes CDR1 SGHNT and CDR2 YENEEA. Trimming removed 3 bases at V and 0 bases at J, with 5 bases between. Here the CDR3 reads CASSFSVNTEAFF. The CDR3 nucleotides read TGTGCCAGCAGCTTCAGCGTGAACACTGAAGCTTTCTTT.

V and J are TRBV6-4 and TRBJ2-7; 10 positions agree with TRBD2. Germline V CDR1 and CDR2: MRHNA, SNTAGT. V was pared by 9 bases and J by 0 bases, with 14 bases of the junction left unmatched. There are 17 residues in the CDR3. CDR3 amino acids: CARNFPRAGGGSYEQYV. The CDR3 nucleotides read TGTGCCAGAAATTTCCCCCGAGCGGGAGGGGGCTCCTACGAGCAGTACGTC.

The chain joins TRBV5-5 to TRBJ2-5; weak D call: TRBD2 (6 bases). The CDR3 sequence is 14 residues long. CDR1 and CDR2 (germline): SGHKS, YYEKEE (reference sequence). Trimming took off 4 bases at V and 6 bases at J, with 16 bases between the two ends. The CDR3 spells CASSGLAEGQTQYF. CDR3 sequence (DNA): TGTGCCAGCAGCGGATTAGCGGAGGGGCAGACCCAGTACTTC.

The chain's CDR3 is CASSGFRTGTNEQFF. CDR3 coding DNA: TGTGCCAGCAGCGGGTTTAGGACAGGGACCAATGAGCAGTTCTTC. The chain recombines TRBV11-3 with TRBJ2-1; 8 bases map to TRBD1. The V gene's germline CDR1 is SGHNT and CDR2 YENEEA. V dropped 5 bases and J dropped 6; count of bases not matched to a gene: 9. The CDR3 has 15 residues.

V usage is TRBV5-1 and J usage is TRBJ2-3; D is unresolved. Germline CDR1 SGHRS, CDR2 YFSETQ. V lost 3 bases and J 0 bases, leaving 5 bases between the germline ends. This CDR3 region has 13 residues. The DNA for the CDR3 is TGCGCCAGCAGCTACCTAAGCACAGATACGCAGTATTTT. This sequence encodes CASSYLSTDTQYF.

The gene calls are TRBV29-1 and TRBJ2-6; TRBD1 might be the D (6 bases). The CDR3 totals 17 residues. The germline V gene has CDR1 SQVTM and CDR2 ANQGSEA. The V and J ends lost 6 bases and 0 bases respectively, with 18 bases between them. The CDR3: CSVKYRVPNSGANVLTF. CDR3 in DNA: TGCAGCGTCAAGTACAGGGTTCCCAACTCTGGGGCCAACGTCCTGACTTTC.

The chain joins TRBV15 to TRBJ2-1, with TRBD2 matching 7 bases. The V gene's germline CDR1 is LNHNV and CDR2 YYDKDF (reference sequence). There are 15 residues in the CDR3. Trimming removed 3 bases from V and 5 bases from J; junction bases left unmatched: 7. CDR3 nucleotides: TGTGCCACCAGCAGGGGAGGGACTTCCCACAATGAGCAGTTCTTC. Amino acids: CATSRGGTSHNEQFF.

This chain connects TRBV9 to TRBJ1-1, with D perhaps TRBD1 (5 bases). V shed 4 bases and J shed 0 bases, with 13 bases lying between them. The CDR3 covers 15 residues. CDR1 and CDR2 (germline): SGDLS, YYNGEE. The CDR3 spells CASSRSWTLNTEAFF. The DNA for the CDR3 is TGTGCCAGCAGCCGAAGTTGGACACTGAACACTGAAGCTTTCTTT.

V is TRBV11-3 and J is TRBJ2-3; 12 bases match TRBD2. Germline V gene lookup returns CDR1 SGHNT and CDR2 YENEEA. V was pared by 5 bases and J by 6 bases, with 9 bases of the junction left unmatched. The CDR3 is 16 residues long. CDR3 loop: CASSARTSGERDTQYF. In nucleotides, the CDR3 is TGTGCCAGCAGCGCCCGGACTAGCGGGGAACGCGATACGCAGTATTTT.

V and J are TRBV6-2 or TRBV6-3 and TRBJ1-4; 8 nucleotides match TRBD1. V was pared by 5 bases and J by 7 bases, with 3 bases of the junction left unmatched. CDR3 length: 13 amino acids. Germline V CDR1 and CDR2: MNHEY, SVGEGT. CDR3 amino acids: CASSQGAREKLFF. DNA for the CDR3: TGTGCCAGCAGTCAGGGGGCGCGTGAAAAACTGTTTTTT.

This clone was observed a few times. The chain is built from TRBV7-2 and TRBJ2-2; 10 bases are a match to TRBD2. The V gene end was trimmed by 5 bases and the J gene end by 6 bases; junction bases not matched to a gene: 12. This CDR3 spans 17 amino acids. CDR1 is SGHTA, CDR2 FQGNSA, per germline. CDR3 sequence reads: CASSPTPLAGIAGELFF. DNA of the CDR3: TGTGCCAGCAGCCCGACCCCACTAGCGGGAATCGCCGGGGAGCTGTTTTTT.

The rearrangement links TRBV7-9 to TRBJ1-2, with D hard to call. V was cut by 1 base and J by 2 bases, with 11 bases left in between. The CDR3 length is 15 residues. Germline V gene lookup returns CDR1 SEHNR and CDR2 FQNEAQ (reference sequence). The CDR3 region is CASSLDAGGNYGYTF. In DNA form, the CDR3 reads TGTGCCAGCAGCTTAGACGCAGGAGGGAACTATGGCTACACCTTC.

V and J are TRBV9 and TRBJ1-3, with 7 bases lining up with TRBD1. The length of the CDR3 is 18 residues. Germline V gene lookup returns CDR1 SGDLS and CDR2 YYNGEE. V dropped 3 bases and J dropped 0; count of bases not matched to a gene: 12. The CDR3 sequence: CASSGGTAPALSGNTIYF. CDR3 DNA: TGTGCCAGCAGCGGGGGGACAGCGCCTGCCCTCTCTGGAAACACCATATATTTT.